These 16 T cell receptor beta chains were sequenced from one sample in a study of T cell repertoires in cytomegalovirus infection (dated by TCRdb to between 2018 and 2021). No antigen is known for these receptors. According to the study, the label for this sample's treatment or condition signals: in vitro stimulation with specific CMV peptide epitopes to enrich CMV-specific T cells. TCRdb lists the instrument as Illumina HiSeq 1500. TCRdb trimmed public reads at Q25 via fastp, called clones via MiXCR and kept in-frame beta chains. Identical CDR3 protein sequences are pooled into one entry, listed with their most common genes and DNA. This sample holds around 570,000 distinct CDR3 sequences; over 35% were observed only once. The top ten constitute about 48% of the sample. The source was cultured PBMCs, collected from culture after CMV antigen stimulation. The receptors come from a human donor in good health (CMV status not recorded). Some clones in this sample may be carry-over from other donors' samples.

The chain combines TRBV7-2 with TRBJ2-1, with D hard to call. Trimming took off 1 base at V and 4 bases at J, with 8 bases between the two ends. CDR1 and CDR2 from the germline V gene are SGHTA and FQGNSA. The CDR3 spans 14 residues. The DNA for the CDR3 is TGTGCCAGCAGCTTAGTGGCTAGTTACAATGAGCAGTTCTTC. This sequence encodes CASSLVASYNEQFF.

There are many counts of this clonotype. The rearrangement joins TRBV7-2 to TRBJ2-2, with TRBD1 matching over 9 bases. Trimming took 4 bases from V and 6 from J; bases not matched to a gene: 6. This CDR3 comprises 15 residues. CDR1 and CDR2 (germline): SGHTA, FQGNSA. The CDR3, as DNA: TGTGCCAGCAGCTCTCGAGGACAGGGGTCCGGGGAGCTGTTTTTT. The encoded protein is CASSSRGQGSGELFF.

V and J are TRBV9 and TRBJ2-1, with 8 positions matching TRBD2. The germline gives CDR1 SGDLS, CDR2 YYNGEE. The trim removed 1 base at V and 6 bases at J, leaving 3 bases unmatched. The length of the CDR3 is 14 residues. The DNA for the CDR3 is TGTGCCAGCAGCGTATATACTAGCGGCAATGAGCAGTTCTTC. Protein: CASSVYTSGNEQFF.

This clonotype was detected a few times. The chain couples TRBV6-1 to TRBJ1-4, with D unresolved. The CDR3 runs to 16 residues. Germline loops: CDR1 MNHNS, CDR2 SASEGT. The ends were cut back, 1 base at V and 10 bases at J, with 19 bases in the middle. The CDR3 sequence is CASSEGYRQDIRKLFF. CDR3 DNA: TGTGCCAGCAGTGAAGGCTATAGGCAAGACATAAGAAAACTGTTTTTT.

The chain is built from TRBV11-2 and TRBJ2-1, with 7 bases aligning to TRBD2. This CDR3 spans 16 amino acids. V shed 4 bases, J shed 9 bases, and the junction held 15 bases outside the gene matches. The germline gives CDR1 SGHAT, CDR2 FQNNGV. CDR3 DNA sequence: TGTGCCAGCAGCTCCCGACTAGCCGGGGAGGTCAGTGAGCAGTTCTTC. It yields the protein CASSSRLAGEVSEQFF.

This clonotype was counted a few times. This chain connects TRBV20-1 to TRBJ2-3, with D maybe TRBD2 (5 bases). The CDR3 has 15 residues. Germline CDR1 DFQATT, CDR2 SNEGSKA (reference sequence). Trimming removed 5 bases from V and 5 bases from J, with 20 bases in between. CDR3 sequence (DNA): TGCAGTGCTCTGGCCCTTGACTATCCAAGAGATACGCAGTATTTT. Residues: CSALALDYPRDTQYF.

The chain combines TRBV6-1 with TRBJ1-4; the D is unclear. Per the germline V gene, CDR1 is MNHNS and CDR2 is SASEGT. V lost 8 bases, J lost 4 bases, and 17 bases lay in between. The CDR3 is made up of 15 amino acids. Here the CDR3 reads CASRPNGKYNEKLFF. The CDR3 nucleotides are TGTGCCAGCCGACCCAACGGGAAGTATAATGAAAAACTGTTTTTT.

The V call is TRBV20-1, the J call TRBJ2-7; D gene uncertain. V shed 6 bases and J shed 2 bases, with 11 bases lying between them. This CDR3 is built from 12 residues. Germline assignment: CDR1 DFQATT and CDR2 SNEGSKA (reference sequence). Here the CDR3 reads CSAALGPYEQYF. The CDR3, as DNA: TGCAGTGCCGCACTCGGTCCCTACGAGCAGTACTTC.

J is TRBJ2-6 and V is TRBV2, with 7 bases identical to TRBD1. V was pared by 5 bases and J by 0 bases, with 4 bases of the junction left unmatched. This CDR3 is 16 amino acids long. In germline, CDR1 is SNHLY, CDR2 FYNNEI. The CDR3, as DNA: TGTGCCAGCAGTCGGACAGGAGGCTCTGGGGCCAACGTCCTGACTTTC. This sequence encodes CASSRTGGSGANVLTF.

This clonotype was picked up a small number of times. The gene calls are TRBV6-1 and TRBJ1-3, with TRBD1 matching over 7 bases. The CDR3 consists of 13 residues. Germline values: CDR1 MNHNS, CDR2 SASEGT. The V and J ends lost 10 bases and 4 bases, in that order; junction bases with no gene match: 7. The CDR3 reads CATHTGVGNTIYF. The CDR3 DNA follows: TGTGCCACCCACACAGGGGTCGGAAACACCATATATTTT.

The chain combines TRBV5-4 with TRBJ2-5; 10 nucleotides match TRBD2. The germline V gene encodes CDR1 SGHNT and CDR2 YYREEE (reference sequence). The CDR3 loop spans 16 amino acids. The trim removed 4 bases at V and 5 bases at J, leaving 11 bases unmatched. CDR3 bases: TGTGCCAGCAGCGGTACGAAAGCGGGAGGGCTTGAGACCCAGTACTTC. Its protein product is CASSGTKAGGLETQYF.

The chain employs TRBV19 and TRBJ2-3; D gene ambiguous. Trimming left V 0 bases short and J 6 bases short, with 10 bases between. The CDR3 loop spans 14 amino acids. CDR1 LNHDA and CDR2 SQIVND come from the germline V gene (reference sequence). This chain's CDR3 is CASSIDRLADTQYF. The CDR3 DNA sequence: TGTGCCAGTAGTATAGATCGGTTGGCCGATACGCAGTATTTT.

The chain carries TRBV5-6 and TRBJ2-7; D is unresolved. CDR3 length: 13 residues. Looked up from germline, CDR1 is SGHDT and CDR2 is YYEEEE. Deletions cut 2 bases from V and 2 bases from J, with 8 bases between. CDR3 sequence reads: CASSFRRTYEQYF. CDR3 sequence (DNA): TGTGCCAGCAGCTTTCGTCGGACCTACGAGCAGTACTTC.

This clonotype was seen repeatedly, ten times or more. This chain uses TRBV7-2 with TRBJ1-1, with 8 bases matching TRBD1. V trimming: 2 bases; J trimming: 4 bases; junction bases outside the gene matches: 15. The CDR3 is made up of 18 amino acids. The germline V gene has CDR1 SGHTA and CDR2 FQGNSA. CDR3 loop: CASSLPPRARGRFTEAFF. CDR3 nucleotide sequence: TGTGCCAGCAGCTTACCCCCGAGAGCCAGGGGGCGTTTCACTGAAGCTTTCTTT.

CDR3 loop: CSASTSGAPDTQYF. Written as DNA, the CDR3 is TGCAGTGCTTCGACTAGCGGGGCTCCAGATACGCAGTATTTT. The chain employs TRBV20-1 and TRBJ2-3; TRBD2 matches at 11 bases. The V segment lost 5 bases and the J segment 4 bases; nucleotides outside the gene matches: 5. CDR1 DFQATT and CDR2 SNEGSKA come from the germline V gene (reference sequence). This CDR3 is 14 amino acids long.

The table lists this clonotype with many counts. This chain links TRBV7-2 with TRBJ2-2; D might be TRBD2 (6 bases). Germline V gives CDR1 SGHTA, CDR2 FQGNSA. The CDR3 length is 14 residues. The V end lost 1 base, the J end lost 5 bases, and 8 bases lay between the germline ends. The CDR3 nucleotides read TGTGCCAGCAGCTTAGTCGCGGGAACCGGGGAGCTGTTTTTT. It codes for CASSLVAGTGELFF.